The 29 T cell receptor beta chains listed next were all sequenced from one sample in a study of T cell responses to AZD1222 COVID-19 vaccine. Sequencing was performed with immunoSEQ multiplex PCR; in TCRdb, only in-frame clones are kept and a portion is missing. The sample carries fewer than 200,000 clones, less than 90% recorded once. Sequenced here: peripheral blood, sampled on day 0 of AZD1222 vaccination. These TCRs come from an adult in good health.

The chain recombines TRBV10-1 with TRBJ1-1; D remains unclear. The germline V and J ends were trimmed by 6 bases and 0 bases, with 8 bases remaining between them. Germline assignment: CDR1 WNHNN and CDR2 SYGVQD (reference sequence). The CDR3 sequence is 13 residues long. The CDR3 sequence is CASSKGMNTEAFF. Here the CDR3 DNA reads TGCGCCAGCAGCAAGGGCATGAACACTGAAGCTTTCTTT.

The V and J genes are TRBV30 and TRBJ2-5, with TRBD1 identical over 8 bases. The CDR3 extends over 10 amino acids. Germline values: CDR1 GTSNPN, CDR2 SVGIG (reference sequence). J lost 10 bases, V lost 5 bases, and 3 bases had no gene match. Here the CDR3 DNA reads TGTGCCTGGTCGGACAGGGACCAGTACTTC. Translation: CAWSDRDQYF.

This chain connects TRBV5-6 to TRBJ2-7, with D perhaps TRBD2 (5 bases). V lost 2 bases to trimming and J lost 4 bases, with 7 bases between them. The germline gives CDR1 SGHDT, CDR2 YYEEEE. The CDR3 length is 12 residues. CDR3 DNA sequence: TGTGCCAGCAGCTTCGGGGAATACGAGCAGTACGTC. Its protein product is CASSFGEYEQYV.

The chain uses TRBV4-1 and TRBJ1-1; D is unclear. This CDR3 is 14 amino acids long. The V and J ends lost 1 base and 4 bases respectively, with 10 bases between them. Germline loops: CDR1 MGHRA, CDR2 YSYEKL. The CDR3 sequence: CASSQVGRFTEAFF. In DNA, the CDR3 is TGCGCCAGCAGCCAAGTAGGCAGGTTCACTGAAGCTTTCTTT.

This chain uses TRBV10-3 with TRBJ2-2; no firm D call. The CDR3 is 15 residues long. V was clipped by 3 bases and J by 6 bases, with 14 bases between them. Looked up from germline, CDR1 is ENHRY and CDR2 is SYGVKD. The CDR3 spells CAISDRSEIAGELFF. DNA for the CDR3: TGTGCCATCAGTGATAGGTCGGAGATCGCCGGGGAGCTGTTTTTT.

The rearrangement uses TRBV7-6 and TRBJ1-3; the D is unclear. CDR1 and CDR2 (germline): SGHVS, FNYEAQ. This CDR3 has 16 residues. V was shortened by 5 bases and J by 0 bases, with 14 bases between the two germline ends. CDR3 in amino acids: CASSLNGGFSGNTIYF. The CDR3 DNA reads as TGTGCCAGCAGCCTAAACGGCGGCTTCTCTGGAAACACCATATATTTT.

The V and J genes are TRBV6-2 or TRBV6-3 and TRBJ1-3; 10 bases fit TRBD1. The CDR3 loop spans 19 amino acids. In germline, CDR1 is MNHEY, CDR2 SVGEGT. Trimming cost V 6 bases and J 0 bases; bases outside gene matches: 14. Written as DNA, the CDR3 is TGTGCCAGCAGCCCTCGGGAAGCGGGACAGGGGCCCTCTGGAAACACCATATATTTT. It translates to CASSPREAGQGPSGNTIYF.

The rearrangement links TRBV5-4 to TRBJ2-5; a possible D gene is TRBD2 (5 bases). The length of the CDR3 is 14 residues. Germline CDR1 reads SGHNT; CDR2 reads YYREEE (reference sequence). Trimming removed 4 bases from V and 0 bases from J, with 10 bases in between. This chain's CDR3 is CASSLGGYQETQYF. DNA of the CDR3: TGTGCCAGCAGCCTAGGCGGGTACCAAGAGACCCAGTACTTC.

The CDR3 DNA sequence: TGTGCCAGCAGTTCCCAGTTCTCTGGAAACACCATATATTTT. Amino acid sequence: CASSSQFSGNTIYF. The chain links TRBV28 to TRBJ1-3; no clear D gene. The length of the CDR3 is 14 residues. Trimming took off 4 bases at V and 0 bases at J, with 7 bases between the two ends. The germline V gene has CDR1 MDHEN and CDR2 SYDVKM.

This rearrangement joins TRBV7-9 to TRBJ1-6; 11 nucleotides agree with TRBD1. Germline-derived CDR1 and CDR2 are SEHNR and FQNEAQ (reference sequence). The V gene end was trimmed by 4 bases and the J gene end by 9 bases; junction bases not matched to a gene: 2. This CDR3 has 14 residues. CDR3 amino acids: CASSSGTGGSPLHF. As DNA, the CDR3 is TGTGCCAGCAGCTCCGGGACAGGGGGTTCACCCCTCCACTTT. Supplemented by reference TRBV7-9 and TRBJ1-6, the full variable domain reads DTGVSQNPRHKITKRGQNVTFRCDPISEHNRLYWYRQTLGQGPEFLTYFQNEAQLEKSRLLSDRFSAERPKGSFSTLEIQRTEQGDSAMYLCASSSGTGGSPLHFGNGTRLTVT.

The chain recombines TRBV30 with TRBJ1-1, with D perhaps TRBD1 (5 bases). Trimming stripped 2 bases from V and 7 bases from J, with 17 bases between. From germline, CDR1 is GTSNPN and CDR2 SVGIG (reference sequence). The CDR3 is 14 residues long. The DNA for the CDR3 is TGTGCCTGGAGTACGACGGCCAGGGTAAGTGAAGCTTTCTTT. Translating gives CAWSTTARVSEAFF.

This clone was counted once. V gene TRBV19 combines with J gene TRBJ2-1, with 8 bases lining up with TRBD2. From germline, CDR1 is LNHDA and CDR2 SQIVND (reference sequence). The V segment lost 3 bases and the J segment 9 bases; nucleotides outside the gene matches: 7. The CDR3 runs 14 residues. Here the CDR3 reads CASSILGGGLEQFF. As DNA, the CDR3 is TGTGCCAGTAGTATTCTCGGGGGGGGCCTTGAGCAGTTCTTC. The entire variable domain, with the rest obtained from reference TRBV19 and TRBJ2-1, is as follows: DGGITQSPKYLFRKEGQNVTLSCEQNLNHDAMYWYRQDPGQGLRLIYYSQIVNDFQKGDIAEGYSVSREKKESFPLTVTSAQKNPTAFYLCASSILGGGLEQFFGPGTRLTVL.

Only one count was recorded for this clone. The CDR3 DNA reads TGCGCCAGCAGCTACCGGACTAGCGGGAGTAGTTTTAGCTCCTACGAGCAGTACTTC. This codes for CASSYRTSGSSFSSYEQYF. This chain joins TRBV5-1 and TRBJ2-7; 13 bases line up with TRBD2. The CDR3 extends over 19 amino acids. Trimming cost V 3 bases and J 0 bases; bases outside gene matches: 12. In germline, CDR1 is SGHRS, CDR2 YFSETQ.

The chain combines TRBV5-1 with TRBJ2-7; 11 positions match TRBD2. The CDR3 covers 18 residues. CDR1 and CDR2 from the germline V gene are SGHRS and YFSETQ. V dropped 4 bases and J dropped 0; count of bases not matched to a gene: 12. The CDR3 nucleotides are TGCGCCAGCAGCCCCGGTACTAGCGGGAGCCCTCTCTCCTACGAGCAGTACTTC. Protein sequence: CASSPGTSGSPLSYEQYF. The full variable domain, in which reference TRBV5-1 and TRBJ2-7 provide the parts outside the CDR3, is KAGVTQTPRYLIKTRGQQVTLSCSPISGHRSVSWYQQTPGQGLQFLFEYFSETQRNKGNFPGRFSGRQFSNSRSEMNVSTLELGDSALYLCASSPGTSGSPLSYEQYFGPGTRLTVT.

This chain links TRBV2 with TRBJ1-2; tentative D call: TRBD1 (6 bases). In germline, CDR1 is SNHLY, CDR2 FYNNEI. CDR3 length equals 14 residues. V lost 9 bases to trimming and J lost 8 bases, with 22 bases between them. CDR3 region: CARRAQGGTEGYTF. CDR3 sequence (DNA): TGTGCCAGAAGAGCACAGGGCGGAACTGAGGGCTACACCTTC.

This sequence joins TRBV7-6 and TRBJ2-7; no clear D. This CDR3 region has 13 residues. The ends were cut back, 5 bases at V and 6 bases at J, with 14 bases in the middle. CDR1 SGHVS and CDR2 FNYEAQ come from the germline V gene. CDR3 sequence reads: CASSHDASSEQYF. Here the CDR3 DNA reads TGTGCCAGCAGCCACGACGCTAGTTCCGAGCAGTACTTC. Full variable domain (rest looked up from reference TRBV7-6 and TRBJ2-7): GAGVSQSPRYKVTKRGQDVALRCDPISGHVSLYWYRQALGQGPEFLTYFNYEAQQDKSGLPNDRFSAERPEGSISTLTIQRTEQRDSAMYRCASSHDASSEQYFGPGTRLTVT.

This sequence joins TRBV19 and TRBJ1-3; 7 bases match TRBD1. V gave up 7 bases and J gave up 1 base; unmatched junction bases: 13. CDR3 size: 17 residues. Germline values: CDR1 LNHDA, CDR2 SQIVND (reference sequence). The CDR3 spells CASIPRGGGRSGNTIYF. The CDR3 DNA reads as TGTGCCAGTATTCCCAGAGGAGGGGGCAGATCTGGAAACACCATATATTTT.

The rearrangement links TRBV20-1 to TRBJ1-2; D is unclear. CDR1 DFQATT and CDR2 SNEGSKA come from the germline V gene (reference sequence). CDR3 size: 13 residues. Trimming removed 3 bases at V and 0 bases at J, with 8 bases between. The DNA of the CDR3 is TGCAGTGCTAGTGTTTCAGCTAACTATGGCTACACCTTC. As protein: CSASVSANYGYTF.

The V gene is TRBV4-3, the J gene TRBJ2-6; 9 bases agree with TRBD2. In germline, CDR1 is LGHNA, CDR2 YSLEER. The CDR3 has 19 residues. The V segment lost 3 bases and the J segment 0 bases; nucleotides outside the gene matches: 9. The CDR3 DNA is TGCGCCAGCAGCCAGGAAAATAGCGGGAGATACTCTGGGGCCAACGTCCTGACTTTC. Its protein is CASSQENSGRYSGANVLTF.

The chain couples TRBV6-5 to TRBJ1-6, with D perhaps TRBD1 (5 bases). The CDR3 is made up of 14 amino acids. Trimming removed 6 bases at V and 9 bases at J, with 15 bases between. Looked up from germline, CDR1 is MNHEY and CDR2 is SVGAGI. Here the CDR3 reads CASSRGTKGSPLHF. CDR3 coding DNA: TGTGCCAGCAGCCGCGGGACGAAAGGTTCACCCCTCCACTTT.

The rearrangement joins TRBV5-1 to TRBJ2-7, with TRBD2 identical over 9 bases. The CDR3 consists of 16 residues. The junction had 10 bases not matched to a gene; V was cut back by 0 bases and J by 6 bases. Germline CDR1 and CDR2: SGHRS and YFSETQ. The CDR3 sequence is CASSLGQPGLASEQYF. The CDR3 DNA follows: TGCGCCAGCAGCTTGGGACAGCCGGGACTAGCAAGCGAGCAGTACTTC.

This chain joins TRBV7-6 and TRBJ1-3; TRBD1 aligns across 8 bases. CDR3 length equals 17 residues. V lost 5 bases, J lost 3 bases, and 12 bases stayed unmatched. The V gene's germline CDR1 is SGHVS and CDR2 FNYEAQ. CDR3 bases: TGTGCCAGCAGCCCCCCGTTGGACAGGGTCAATGGAAACACCATATATTTT. It specifies CASSPPLDRVNGNTIYF. The full variable domain, in which reference TRBV7-6 and TRBJ1-3 provide the parts outside the CDR3, is GAGVSQSPRYKVTKRGQDVALRCDPISGHVSLYWYRQALGQGPEFLTYFNYEAQQDKSGLPNDRFSAERPEGSISTLTIQRTEQRDSAMYRCASSPPLDRVNGNTIYFGEGSWLTVV.

The chain has TRBV15 and TRBJ1-2, with D possibly being TRBD1 (5 bases). Trimming pared 0 bases from V and 2 bases from J, leaving 7 bases between. The germline gives CDR1 LNHNV, CDR2 YYDKDF (reference sequence). This CDR3 contains 14 residues. DNA for the CDR3: TGTGCCACCAGCAGAGATCGACAGAACTATGGCTACACCTTC. It yields the protein CATSRDRQNYGYTF.

The V and J genes are TRBV7-2 and TRBJ2-1; D perhaps matches TRBD1 (6 bases). The CDR3 extends over 13 amino acids. Between the trimmed V and J ends, which lost 4 bases and 7 bases, there was a span of 11 bases. Germline loops: CDR1 SGHTA, CDR2 FQGNSA. CDR3 protein: CASSWYRENEQFF. In nucleotides, the CDR3 is TGTGCCAGCAGCTGGTACAGGGAAAATGAGCAGTTCTTC. The whole variable domain, filled in from reference TRBV7-2 and TRBJ2-1, reads GAGVSQSPSNKVTEKGKDVELRCDPISGHTALYWYRQSLGQGLEFLIYFQGNSAPDKSGLPSDRFSAERTGGSVSTLTIQRTQQEDSAVYLCASSWYRENEQFFGPGTRLTVL.

This chain links TRBV6-1 with TRBJ1-1; the D is unclear. The CDR3 runs to 14 residues. Germline assignment: CDR1 MNHNS and CDR2 SASEGT. V lost 1 base, J lost 1 base, and 7 bases lay in between. CDR3 in DNA: TGTGCCAGCAGTGAAGGCGGTGGGAACACTGAAGCTTTCTTT. Translation gives CASSEGGGNTEAFF.

The chain combines TRBV5-5 with TRBJ2-5; 11 bases are shared with TRBD2. This CDR3 contains 16 residues. The J segment lost 5 bases and the V segment lost 4 bases, leaving 10 bases of the junction unmatched. Germline V lookup: CDR1 SGHKS, CDR2 YYEKEE (reference sequence). CDR3 residues: CASSVGAGTSGETQYF. DNA for the CDR3: TGTGCCAGCAGCGTGGGCGCCGGGACTAGCGGCGAGACCCAGTACTTC.

The rearrangement joins TRBV4-2 to TRBJ2-3; maybe TRBD2 (5 bases). In germline, CDR1 is LGHNA, CDR2 YNFKEQ. V lost 0 bases and J lost 6, with 13 bases in between. This CDR3 is 15 amino acids long. CDR3 amino acids: CASSQDPGSSDTQYF. The CDR3 DNA follows: TGTGCCAGCAGCCAAGACCCGGGATCTTCGGATACGCAGTATTTT.

V gene TRBV11-1 combines with J gene TRBJ1-6, with 7 positions matching TRBD1. The trim removed 1 base at V and 3 bases at J, leaving 3 bases unmatched. The CDR3 has 16 residues. The germline V gene encodes CDR1 SGHAT and CDR2 FQDESV (reference sequence). The CDR3: CASSLVGGGYNSPLHF. The CDR3 coding sequence is TGTGCCAGCAGCTTAGTAGGGGGCGGCTATAATTCACCCCTCCACTTT.

This clone was counted a single time. This chain uses TRBV18 with TRBJ1-5, with D unresolved. The V and J ends lost 6 bases and 4 bases respectively, with 7 bases between them. Germline lookup yields CDR1 KGHSH and CDR2 LQKENI. This CDR3 is built from 12 residues. CDR3 region: CASSHVNQPQHF. The DNA for the CDR3 is TGTGCCAGCTCCCATGTTAATCAGCCCCAGCATTTT.